The sequence of this TCR beta chain was determined in a study of cytomegalovirus exposure and HLA in healthy donors. Trimming at V came to 5 bases and at J to 7 bases, leaving 10 bases not matched to a gene. This CDR3 is 15 amino acids long. Germline V gene sequence: CDR1 SGHTA, CDR2 FQGNSA. Only in-frame clones appear in the TCRdb table, and some are missing; sequencing was by immunoSEQ multiplex PCR. The sample has some 65,000 clones, 94% seen once. The donors were part of the validation cohort of 120 subjects. That cohort was separate from the first cohort, which comprised 500 to 700 subjects. Sequencing input: PBMCs. This chain joins TRBV7-2 and TRBJ1-4, with TRBD1 matching over 7 bases. The clonotype originates from a man between 18 and 29 years old in good health and CMV-seropositive. CDR3 in DNA: TGTGCCAGCAGCCTACAGGGGTATCGAGGTGAAAAACTGTTTTTT. This translates into CASSLQGYRGEKLFF.